Below are 3 T cell receptor beta chains sequenced from a single sample in a study of blood T cell repertoires in COVID-19. Profiled with immunoSEQ multiplex PCR; TCRdb holds only in-frame clones, not every one. This sample yields 160,000 or so clones, of which about nine tenths are seen a single time; roughly 2.2% belongs to the top ten. Sequenced sample: peripheral blood. The receptors here all came from a woman aged 70-85 years with acute or convalescent COVID-19.

J is TRBJ1-5 and V is TRBV2; D is perhaps TRBD1 (5 bases). Germline CDR1 reads SNHLY; CDR2 reads FYNNEI. This CDR3 comprises 14 residues. V was shortened by 7 bases and J by 6 bases, with 16 bases between the two germline ends. CDR3 sequence (DNA): TGTGCCAGCAACAGTTGGGATGGGGCTCAGCCCCAGCATTTT. It yields the protein CASNSWDGAQPQHF.

The V call is TRBV30, the J call TRBJ1-6; 8 bases map to TRBD1. Unmatched junction bases numbered 7, after V lost 0 bases and J lost 0 bases. The CDR3 is 18 amino acids. Germline CDR1 is GTSNPN and CDR2 is SVGIG (reference sequence). CDR3 DNA sequence: TGTGCCTGGAGTGTAGCTCGACAGGGGAGCTCCTATAATTCACCCCTCCACTTT. This encodes CAWSVARQGSSYNSPLHF.

The chain links TRBV21-1 to TRBJ2-1; no check of the table's D call, TRBD2, against the DNA was made. TRBV21-1 is described as a pseudogene. The CDR3 is 17 residues long. CDR3 nucleotides: TGTGCCAGCAGCAATGAGAGCGGGGGCAACACCTTCAATGAGCAGTTCTTC. This translates into CASSNESGGNTFNEQFF.